The 20 T cell receptor beta chains below all came from one sample that was sequenced in a study of blood T cells in healthy people across ages. It was with a sample-barcoded 5' primer and a J-beta primer mix that a second PCR of about 6 to 12 cycles was run. TCRdb redid the calling of the 5' RACE reads with MiXCR, one entry per CDR3 protein. Of hundreds of thousands of distinct CDR3 sequences in the sample, roughly 50% were seen once. Specimen: blood. The receptors shown here come from a man in his 60s in good health.

The CDR3 region has the DNA TGTGCCACCAGTGATGACAGGGAAGATGGCTACACCTTC. Its protein is CATSDDREDGYTF. The chain joins TRBV24-1 to TRBJ1-2, with 7 bases that match TRBD1. There are 13 residues in the CDR3. CDR1 is KGHDR and CDR2 is SFDVKD in the germline V gene. J lost 6 bases, V lost 3 bases, and 3 bases had no gene match.

The gene calls are TRBV20-1 and TRBJ1-2; D is unclear. The CDR3 length is 13 residues. The V end was cut by 3 bases, the J end by 0 bases, with 8 bases between. Germline V gene sequence: CDR1 DFQATT, CDR2 SNEGSKA (reference sequence). The chain's CDR3 is CSASGWPNYGYTF. The CDR3 DNA reads TGCAGTGCTAGTGGGTGGCCTAACTATGGCTACACCTTC.

This rearrangement joins TRBV6-1 to TRBJ2-4, with D uncertain. Gene TRBJ2-7 matches the end of the DNA better, so the J call may be wrong. The germline V gene encodes CDR1 MNHNS and CDR2 SASEGT. The CDR3 has 10 amino acids. The CDR3 loop reads CASLSGEQYF. The CDR3 DNA is TGTGCCAGCTTATCGGGCGAGCAGTACTTC.

The CDR3 sequence is CASSPLTSGGPDPYNEQFF. The CDR3 DNA sequence: TGTGCCAGCAGTCCCTTGACTAGCGGGGGACCGGACCCCTACAATGAGCAGTTCTTC. The chain carries TRBV27 and TRBJ2-1; 12 positions agree with TRBD2. The CDR3 is made up of 19 amino acids. Germline-derived CDR1 and CDR2 are MNHEY and SMNVEV (reference sequence). After removal of 5 bases from V and 2 bases from J, the junction contained 13 bases not matched to a gene.

The sample holds a few counts of this clonotype. This rearrangement joins TRBV2 to TRBJ2-7, with D unresolved. The end of the DNA fits TRBJ2-5 better, so the J call may be wrong. There are 12 residues in the CDR3. Germline V gene lookup returns CDR1 SNHLY and CDR2 FYNNEI. The CDR3 here is CARTATQETQYF. CDR3 nucleotides: TGTGCCAGGACGGCTACGCAAGAGACCCAGTACTTC.

The rearrangement uses TRBV6-5 and TRBJ2-3; D is undetermined. The CDR3 totals 13 residues. Germline values: CDR1 MNHEY, CDR2 SVGAGI. Trimming took off 4 bases at V and 6 bases at J, with 11 bases between the two ends. The CDR3 is CASSSLDRDTQYF. The DNA of the CDR3 is TGTGCCAGCAGTTCCCTTGATCGGGATACGCAGTATTTT.

J is TRBJ1-5 and V is TRBV12-3 or TRBV12-4; D is uncertain. The CDR3 totals 13 residues. The V gene lost 3 bases and the J gene lost 2 bases, with 5 bases spanning the gap. The CDR3 loop reads CASSFVGNQPQHF. The CDR3 DNA is TGTGCCAGCAGTTTCGTAGGCAATCAGCCCCAGCATTTT.

In its sample, this clonotype was seen a few times. The rearrangement links TRBV6-6 to TRBJ2-5; D call uncertain. Deletions cut 2 bases from V and 11 bases from J, with 18 bases between. Germline V gives CDR1 MNHNY, CDR2 SVGAGI (reference sequence). The CDR3 is 14 amino acids. CDR3 nucleotides: TGTGCCAGCAGTTACGCGCATTCCTCACCGTTGCAGTACTTC. Encoded protein: CASSYAHSSPLQYF.

The chain employs TRBV2 and TRBJ1-5; D remains unclear. Germline V gene sequence: CDR1 SNHLY, CDR2 FYNNEI. With 4 bases removed from V and 3 bases from J, the gap between germline ends came to 4 bases. This CDR3 is built from 12 residues. The chain's CDR3 is CASSGPNQPQHF. The CDR3 DNA sequence: TGTGCCAGCAGTGGACCCAATCAGCCCCAGCATTTT.

The rearrangement joins TRBV20-1 to TRBJ2-5, with a tentative D call TRBD1 (5 bases). The V end lost 5 bases, the J end lost 1 base, and 11 bases lay between the germline ends. In germline, CDR1 is DFQATT, CDR2 SNEGSKA (reference sequence). This CDR3 has 13 amino acids. The CDR3 region is CSAPRTLQETQYF. In nucleotides, the CDR3 is TGCAGTGCTCCCCGGACACTCCAAGAGACCCAGTACTTC.

V and J are TRBV3-1 and TRBJ2-5; no firm D call. V was clipped by 1 base and J by 6 bases, with 15 bases between them. The germline V gene has CDR1 LGHDT and CDR2 YNNKEL (reference sequence). This CDR3 contains 15 residues. CDR3 protein: CASSQGVGLMKTQYF. The CDR3 nucleotides are TGTGCCAGCAGCCAAGGTGTAGGCCTGATGAAGACCCAGTACTTC.

This clonotype was found once. The chain's CDR3 is CASSLTGPNEKLFF. The CDR3 bases are TGTGCCAGCAGCCTGACGGGGCCAAATGAAAAACTGTTTTTT. The chain combines TRBV12-3 or TRBV12-4 with TRBJ1-4, with D maybe TRBD1 (5 bases). The CDR3 spans 14 residues. Trimming removed 6 bases from V and 5 bases from J, with 13 bases in between.

The gene calls are TRBV25-1 and TRBJ1-2; 9 bases are shared with TRBD1. V shed 6 bases, J shed 0 bases, and the junction held 8 bases outside the gene matches. The V gene's germline CDR1 is MGHDK and CDR2 SYGVNS. This CDR3 comprises 16 residues. CDR3 sequence: CASRPSGQGTNYGYTF. CDR3 DNA: TGTGCCAGCAGGCCGAGCGGACAGGGGACTAACTATGGCTACACCTTC.

This rearrangement joins TRBV6-1 to TRBJ1-1; no reliable D call. Germline assignment: CDR1 MNHNS and CDR2 SASEGT. This CDR3 contains 13 residues. Trimming left V 7 bases short and J 4 bases short, with 13 bases between. The CDR3 loop is CASTDLGFTEAFF. CDR3 coding DNA: TGTGCCAGCACTGACTTGGGTTTCACTGAAGCTTTCTTT.

The chain employs TRBV3-1 and TRBJ2-4; maybe TRBD1 (6 bases). The CDR3 runs 16 residues. V was shortened by 1 base and J by 3 bases, with 13 bases between the two germline ends. The germline CDR1 and CDR2 sequences are LGHDT and YNNKEL (reference sequence). The CDR3 DNA reads as TGTGCCAGCAGCCAAGTGCTGGGGGCGGGCAAAAACATTCAGTACTTC. Its translation is CASSQVLGAGKNIQYF. The full variable domain, its missing parts supplied by reference TRBV3-1 and TRBJ2-4, is DTAVSQTPKYLVTQMGNDKSIKCEQNLGHDTMYWYKQDSKKFLKIMFSYNNKELIINETVPNRFSPKSPDKAHLNLHINSLELGDSAVYFCASSQVLGAGKNIQYFGAGTRLSVL.

This clonotype came up a few times. The genes are TRBV20-1 and TRBJ2-5, with 9 bases fitting TRBD1. Germline CDR1 and CDR2: DFQATT and SNEGSKA (reference sequence). CDR3 length: 14 amino acids. Unmatched junction bases numbered 1, after V lost 1 base and J lost 1 base. CDR3 sequence (DNA): TGCAGTGCTAGAGGGGGACAGGGCCAAGAGACCCAGTACTTC. This codes for CSARGGQGQETQYF.

The chain couples TRBV27 to TRBJ2-1; 8 bases align to TRBD2. This CDR3 comprises 15 residues. Germline V gene lookup returns CDR1 MNHEY and CDR2 SMNVEV (reference sequence). V gave up 5 bases and J gave up 6 bases; unmatched junction bases: 9. CDR3 amino acids: CASSPGTRRINEQFF. As DNA, the CDR3 is TGTGCCAGCAGTCCAGGGACTAGGAGGATCAATGAGCAGTTCTTC.

This clonotype was seen more than once but under ten times. Here the CDR3 reads CSARGGTPGANVLTF. CDR3 nucleotides: TGCAGTGCTAGAGGGGGAACTCCCGGGGCCAACGTCCTGACTTTC. V is TRBV20-1 and J is TRBJ2-6, with D uncertain. Germline CDR1 DFQATT, CDR2 SNEGSKA (reference sequence). The CDR3 totals 15 residues. The ends were cut back, 1 base at V and 4 bases at J, with 11 bases in the middle.

J is TRBJ2-1 and V is TRBV10-3; 10 nucleotides agree with TRBD2. CDR3 length: 16 residues. CDR1 is ENHRY and CDR2 is SYGVKD in the germline V gene. The ends lost 2 bases at V and 4 bases at J; junction bases unmatched: 5. The CDR3 protein is CAISEDLAGVYNEQFF. Written as DNA, the CDR3 is TGTGCCATCAGTGAGGATCTAGCGGGGGTATACAATGAGCAGTTCTTC.

This clonotype was seen only once. The V and J genes are TRBV6-5 and TRBJ1-2; no reliable D call. V was pared by 6 bases and J by 0 bases, with 14 bases between. The CDR3 totals 15 residues. Germline V gene lookup returns CDR1 MNHEY and CDR2 SVGAGI. The CDR3: CASRRAVTSNYGYTF. The DNA of the CDR3 is TGTGCCAGCAGAAGAGCCGTCACGTCTAACTATGGCTACACCTTC.